The next 20 T cell receptor beta chains were all read from a single sample in a study of cytomegalovirus exposure and HLA in healthy donors. A multiplex PCR was run with 60 Vbeta primers and 13 Jbeta primers. Clones were sequenced by immunoSEQ multiplex PCR, and TCRdb holds only the in-frame ones, with some missing. Of under 150,000 clones detected, over 65% appear once; the ten largest clones hold around 2.5%. Sample: PBMCs. These receptors originate from a woman aged 18-30 years in good health and CMV-seronegative.

The genes are TRBV10-3 and TRBJ1-3; weak D call: TRBD1 (6 bases). The CDR3 spans 14 residues. In germline, CDR1 is ENHRY, CDR2 SYGVKD. Trimming took 6 bases from V and 4 from J, leaving 13 bases between them. The CDR3 sequence: CAIREQGAGNTIYF. DNA of the CDR3: TGTGCCATCAGGGAACAGGGCGCCGGAAACACCATATATTTT.

The chain has TRBV30 and TRBJ1-2; TRBD1 agrees at 7 bases. V lost 3 bases and J lost 8; bases outside the gene matches: 9. This CDR3 has 13 residues. Germline loops: CDR1 GTSNPN, CDR2 SVGIG (reference sequence). The CDR3 nucleotides are TGTGCCTGGAGCCGACAGGGTCTCGCAGGCTACACCTTC. Protein sequence: CAWSRQGLAGYTF.

The chain uses TRBV19 and TRBJ1-4; D call uncertain. Germline V gene data show CDR1 as LNHDA and CDR2 as SQIVND (reference sequence). This CDR3 comprises 14 residues. Trimming took 6 bases from V and 0 from J, leaving 8 bases between them. For the CDR3, the DNA is TGTGCCAGTAGCCCTTTATCAACTAATGAAAAACTGTTTTTT. Protein sequence: CASSPLSTNEKLFF.

The chain uses TRBV19 and TRBJ1-5; D might be TRBD1 (6 bases). Trimming took off 7 bases at V and 1 base at J, with 11 bases between the two ends. CDR3 length equals 14 residues. Germline-derived CDR1 and CDR2 are LNHDA and SQIVND (reference sequence). In DNA, the CDR3 is TGTGCCAGTACCCCAGGGGTGAGCAATCAGCCCCAGCATTTT. Translating gives CASTPGVSNQPQHF. The variable domain in full, with the rest retrieved from reference TRBV19 and TRBJ1-5, is DGGITQSPKYLFRKEGQNVTLSCEQNLNHDAMYWYRQDPGQGLRLIYYSQIVNDFQKGDIAEGYSVSREKKESFPLTVTSAQKNPTAFYLCASTPGVSNQPQHFGDGTRLSIL.

V gene TRBV2 combines with J gene TRBJ1-5; a weak D match, TRBD1 (6 bases). The CDR3 spans 15 residues. The V end was cut by 4 bases, the J end by 0 bases, with 10 bases between. CDR1 is SNHLY and CDR2 is FYNNEI in the germline V gene. The CDR3 sequence is CASSGDTHSNQPQHF. CDR3 DNA sequence: TGTGCCAGCAGTGGGGACACCCATAGCAATCAGCCCCAGCATTTT.

The chain couples TRBV5-5 to TRBJ2-2; perhaps TRBD2 as D (5 bases). Trimming removed 4 bases at V and 6 bases at J, with 19 bases between. The CDR3 is 16 residues long. Germline assignment: CDR1 SGHKS and CDR2 YYEKEE (reference sequence). CDR3 protein: CASSPDLLVPPGELFF. CDR3 nucleotide sequence: TGTGCCAGCAGCCCGGATTTACTAGTTCCCCCCGGGGAGCTGTTTTTT.

A note on this clone: A read error is possible here, since a much larger clone lies one base away. The sample has other DNA sequences that encode this CDR3 too. The V call is TRBV28, the J call TRBJ2-2; D is unclear. This CDR3 is 15 amino acids long. Germline lookup yields CDR1 MDHEN and CDR2 SYDVKM. CDR3 residues: CASSLPERRTGELFF. The CDR3 coding sequence is TGCGCCAGCAGTTTACCGGAGAGAAGAACCGGGGAGCTGTTTTTT.

DNA of the CDR3: TGTGCCAGCAGCCCTCGCGGGCCGACAGGATCGAACACTGAAGCTTTCTTT. It encodes CASSPRGPTGSNTEAFF. The genes are TRBV11-3 and TRBJ1-1; D might be TRBD1 (6 bases). Between the trimmed V and J ends, which lost 5 bases and 1 base, there was a span of 20 bases. Looked up from germline, CDR1 is SGHNT and CDR2 is YENEEA. The CDR3 is 17 amino acids.

V gene TRBV4-1 combines with J gene TRBJ2-2; tentatively, D is TRBD2 (5 bases). V lost 8 bases to trimming and J lost 2 bases, with 12 bases between them. Germline V gene data show CDR1 as MGHRA and CDR2 as YSYEKL. This CDR3 is 14 amino acids long. CDR3 protein: CASASRVNTGELFF. The DNA for the CDR3 is TGCGCCAGCGCTTCGCGGGTCAACACCGGGGAGCTGTTTTTT.

The chain uses TRBV5-1 and TRBJ2-3; D is perhaps TRBD1 (5 bases). Germline assignment: CDR1 SGHRS and CDR2 YFSETQ. This CDR3 is 14 amino acids long. Trimming removed 0 bases at V and 3 bases at J, with 8 bases between. The CDR3 DNA follows: TGCGCCAGCAGCTTGGACCAGGGAACAGATACGCAGTATTTT. It is translated as CASSLDQGTDTQYF.

This sequence joins TRBV7-9 and TRBJ2-1; 9 nucleotides line up with TRBD1. This CDR3 is built from 14 residues. V gave up 5 bases and J gave up 7 bases; unmatched junction bases: 6. CDR1 and CDR2 from the germline V gene are SEHNR and FQNEAQ (reference sequence). CDR3 protein: CASSRRTGVNEQFF. Written as DNA, the CDR3 is TGTGCCAGCAGCAGACGGACAGGGGTAAATGAGCAGTTCTTC.

The V gene is TRBV5-1, the J gene TRBJ1-5; D remains unclear. The CDR3 covers 12 residues. From germline, CDR1 is SGHRS and CDR2 YFSETQ. Trimming removed 0 bases at V and 9 bases at J, with 7 bases between. Here the CDR3 reads CASSLGVRPQHF. The CDR3 DNA sequence: TGCGCCAGCAGCTTGGGAGTTCGGCCCCAGCATTTT. The full variable domain, rest sourced from reference TRBV5-1 and TRBJ1-5, is KAGVTQTPRYLIKTRGQQVTLSCSPISGHRSVSWYQQTPGQGLQFLFEYFSETQRNKGNFPGRFSGRQFSNSRSEMNVSTLELGDSALYLCASSLGVRPQHFGDGTRLSIL.

This clone was seen more than once but under ten times. The chain links TRBV2 to TRBJ1-1, with 9 bases fitting TRBD1. Germline lookup yields CDR1 SNHLY and CDR2 FYNNEI. V lost 8 bases to trimming and J lost 0 bases; unmatched junction nucleotides: 4. The CDR3 spans 14 residues. The CDR3 reads CASSYRGLNTEAFF. In DNA, the CDR3 is TGTGCCAGCTCATACAGGGGGCTGAACACTGAAGCTTTCTTT. The full variable domain, in which reference TRBV2 and TRBJ1-1 provide the parts outside the CDR3, is EPEVTQTPSHQVTQMGQEVILRCVPISNHLYFYWYRQILGQKVEFLVSFYNNEISEKSEIFDDQFSVERPDGSNFTLKIRSTKLEDSAMYFCASSYRGLNTEAFFGQGTRLTVV.

The rearrangement uses TRBV21-1 and TRBJ1-2. TRBV21-1 constitutes a pseudogene. The CDR3 has 11 residues. CDR3 protein: CASSLTYGYTF. As DNA, the CDR3 is TGTGCCAGCAGCCTGACTTATGGCTACACCTTC.

The chain joins TRBV27 to TRBJ2-1; the match to TRBD2 covers 7 bases. The germline V gene has CDR1 MNHEY and CDR2 SMNVEV (reference sequence). The CDR3 runs to 16 residues. Trimming cost V 7 bases and J 7 bases; bases outside gene matches: 16. The CDR3 bases are TGTGCCAGCAAAAGCCTGGCGGGAGAGTCTTGGAATGAGCAGTTCTTC. It translates to CASKSLAGESWNEQFF.

The chain recombines TRBV25-1 with TRBJ1-4; 8 bases are a match to TRBD1. The CDR3 has 15 residues. Per the germline V gene, CDR1 is MGHDK and CDR2 is SYGVNS. The V segment lost 3 bases and the J segment 6 bases; nucleotides outside the gene matches: 6. CDR3 DNA sequence: TGTGCCAGCAGTGATATTGGACAGGGATATGAAAAACTGTTTTTT. This sequence encodes CASSDIGQGYEKLFF. Variable domain in full (rest from reference TRBV25-1 and TRBJ1-4): EADIYQTPRYLVIGTGKKITLECSQTMGHDKMYWYQQDPGMELHLIHYSYGVNSTEKGDLSSESTVSRIRTEHFPLTLESARPSHTSQYLCASSDIGQGYEKLFFGSGTQLSVL.

The chain combines TRBV27 with TRBJ1-5; TRBD1 agrees at 9 bases. The CDR3 is made up of 15 amino acids. Germline CDR1 reads MNHEY; CDR2 reads SMNVEV (reference sequence). Losses at the gene ends were 5 bases for V and 4 bases for J; bases not matched to a gene: 6. The CDR3 nucleotides read TGTGCCAGCAGTCCGGGACAGGGAATAAATCAGCCCCAGCATTTT. Translated: CASSPGQGINQPQHF.

This rearrangement joins TRBV5-1 to TRBJ1-1, with D unclear. V lost 3 bases to trimming and J lost 9 bases, with 15 bases between them. Germline CDR1 SGHRS, CDR2 YFSETQ. This CDR3 is 13 amino acids long. The CDR3 region is CASSSAGILQAFF. For the CDR3, the DNA is TGCGCCAGCAGCTCAGCCGGGATTCTACAAGCTTTCTTT.

This clone was observed a single time. This chain links TRBV30 with TRBJ1-4; maybe TRBD1 (5 bases). The CDR3 has 14 amino acids. The germline V gene encodes CDR1 GTSNPN and CDR2 SVGIG (reference sequence). Between the trimmed V and J ends, which lost 0 bases and 8 bases, there was a span of 13 bases. The CDR3 loop is CAWSVGLKGEKLFF. The CDR3 DNA sequence: TGTGCCTGGAGTGTAGGTCTAAAGGGGGAAAAACTGTTTTTT.

This chain uses TRBV28 with TRBJ2-5; D might be TRBD1 (6 bases). Germline CDR1 MDHEN, CDR2 SYDVKM. This CDR3 contains 13 residues. Trimming stripped 6 bases from V and 6 bases from J, with 14 bases between. In DNA, the CDR3 is TGTGCCAGCAGGAACAGGGTTCGAAAGACCCAGTACTTC. The encoded protein is CASRNRVRKTQYF.